Presented here are 16 T cell receptor beta chains from one specimen sequenced in a study of cytomegalovirus exposure and HLA in healthy donors. PCR amplification relied on 60 Vbeta primers (plus 13 Jbeta primers). Clones were sequenced by immunoSEQ multiplex PCR, and TCRdb holds only the in-frame ones, with some missing. The sample lists tens of thousands of clones; approximately 84% were seen once. Sequencing was performed on PBMCs. The receptors here all came from a man aged 50 to 59 in good health and CMV-seronegative.

This clone was found once. The chain's CDR3 is CASSRTVRQYF. CDR3 in DNA: TGTGCCAGCAGCCGGACAGTGAGGCAGTATTTT. This chain joins TRBV11-1 and TRBJ2-3; a weak D match, TRBD1 (6 bases). Per the germline V gene, CDR1 is SGHAT and CDR2 is FQDESV (reference sequence). The CDR3 consists of 11 residues. V lost 5 bases, J lost 11 bases, and 11 bases lay in between.

This chain links TRBV25-1 with TRBJ2-3; TRBD1 agrees at 9 bases. From germline, CDR1 is MGHDK and CDR2 SYGVNS. With 2 bases clipped from V and 5 bases from J, the junction kept 5 bases outside the gene matches. This CDR3 has 15 amino acids. The CDR3 DNA reads TGTGCCAGCAGTGAACCTCGACAGGGGGAAGATACGCAGTATTTT. It codes for CASSEPRQGEDTQYF.

The chain has TRBV7-2 and TRBJ2-7; 8 bases match TRBD1. After removal of 4 bases from V and 0 bases from J, the junction contained 5 bases not matched to a gene. This CDR3 is 15 amino acids long. The germline CDR1 and CDR2 sequences are SGHTA and FQGNSA. In nucleotides, the CDR3 is TGTGCCAGCAGCTCGGGACAGGTGAGCTCCTACGAGCAGTACTTC. Translating gives CASSSGQVSSYEQYF.

The chain uses TRBV9 and TRBJ2-7; a possible D gene is TRBD1 (6 bases). The CDR3 extends over 14 amino acids. Germline loops: CDR1 SGDLS, CDR2 YYNGEE. Trimming shortened V by 4 bases and J by 3 bases, and 14 bases separated the two germline ends. The CDR3 DNA is TGTGCCAGCAGCCCTTCCGGGACAAGCTACGAGCAGTACTTC. It is translated as CASSPSGTSYEQYF.

The chain joins TRBV5-1 to TRBJ2-5; TRBD2 agrees at 9 bases. V lost 1 base and J lost 2; bases outside the gene matches: 6. Germline assignment: CDR1 SGHRS and CDR2 YFSETQ. The CDR3 consists of 16 residues. CDR3 in amino acids: CASSLTAGGSQETQYF. The CDR3 DNA reads as TGCGCCAGCAGCTTGACAGCGGGGGGCTCGCAAGAGACCCAGTACTTC.

The chain links TRBV11-2 to TRBJ2-7; D possibly corresponds to TRBD2 (6 bases). CDR3 length: 14 amino acids. Germline V gene data show CDR1 as SGHAT and CDR2 as FQNNGV. Between the trimmed V and J ends, which lost 6 bases and 7 bases, there was a span of 19 bases. CDR3 coding DNA: TGTGCCAGCAGACGGCCCCGTGGAGGGTATGAGCAGTACTTC. It codes for CASRRPRGGYEQYF. The full variable domain, rest sourced from reference TRBV11-2 and TRBJ2-7, is EAGVAQSPRYKIIEKRQSVAFWCNPISGHATLYWYQQILGQGPKLLIQFQNNGVVDDSQLPKDRFSAERLKGVDSTLKIQPAKLEDSAVYLCASRRPRGGYEQYFGPGTRLTVT.

The genes are TRBV30 and TRBJ2-7, with 9 bases identical to TRBD1. Germline V lookup: CDR1 GTSNPN, CDR2 SVGIG (reference sequence). Losses at the gene ends were 4 bases for V and 5 bases for J; bases not matched to a gene: 9. The CDR3 sequence is 14 residues long. The CDR3 region has the DNA TGTGCCTGGACCACCCGGGGGACAGGGAACGAGCAGTACTTC. It is translated as CAWTTRGTGNEQYF.

The rearrangement uses TRBV7-2 and TRBJ2-1; 9 positions match TRBD2. Trimming removed 5 bases from V and 6 bases from J; junction bases left unmatched: 8. This CDR3 has 15 residues. Germline CDR1 is SGHTA and CDR2 is FQGNSA. Here the CDR3 reads CASSPAGGAANEQFF. The CDR3 DNA follows: TGTGCCAGCAGCCCGGCGGGGGGGGCGGCCAATGAGCAGTTCTTC. The entire variable domain, with the rest obtained from reference TRBV7-2 and TRBJ2-1, is as follows: GAGVSQSPSNKVTEKGKDVELRCDPISGHTALYWYRQSLGQGLEFLIYFQGNSAPDKSGLPSDRFSAERTGGSVSTLTIQRTQQEDSAVYLCASSPAGGAANEQFFGPGTRLTVL.

The chain has TRBV30 and TRBJ2-6, with D tentatively TRBD2 (5 bases). Germline assignment: CDR1 GTSNPN and CDR2 SVGIG (reference sequence). The V and J ends lost 6 bases and 1 base respectively, with 13 bases between them. The CDR3 has 15 residues. CDR3 coding DNA: TGTGCCTGCGTGAGGGTAGAATCTGGGGCCAACGTCCTGACTTTC. It codes for CACVRVESGANVLTF.

This clone was found once. The chain uses TRBV7-2 and TRBJ2-3; 16 nucleotides align to TRBD2. The CDR3 covers 17 residues. With V trimmed by 8 bases and J by 2 bases, 7 bases remained unmatched. Looked up from germline, CDR1 is SGHTA and CDR2 is FQGNSA. The CDR3 coding sequence is TGTGCCAGCGTGGGACTAGCGGGGGGGCGGGTCACAGATACGCAGTATTTT. It encodes CASVGLAGGRVTDTQYF.

This rearrangement joins TRBV28 to TRBJ1-4; 8 bases are shared with TRBD1. The CDR3 extends over 15 amino acids. Germline V gene data show CDR1 as MDHEN and CDR2 as SYDVKM. V dropped 4 bases and J dropped 8; count of bases not matched to a gene: 9. The CDR3 loop is CASSSTGAGGEKLFF. The DNA for the CDR3 is TGTGCCAGCAGTTCGACAGGGGCTGGGGGAGAAAAACTGTTTTTT.

This chain connects TRBV18 to TRBJ1-4, with D tentatively TRBD1 (6 bases). Germline V gene sequence: CDR1 KGHSH, CDR2 LQKENI. V was trimmed by 6 bases and J by 5 bases, leaving 10 bases between them. CDR3 length: 13 residues. The CDR3 bases are TGTGCCAGCTCCTGGGACACAAATGAAAAACTGTTTTTT. Translating gives CASSWDTNEKLFF.

This rearrangement joins TRBV7-9 to TRBJ2-5; 16 nucleotides agree with TRBD2. The CDR3 runs 17 residues. The J segment lost 4 bases and the V segment lost 6 bases, leaving 8 bases of the junction unmatched. Germline CDR1 reads SEHNR; CDR2 reads FQNEAQ (reference sequence). CDR3 sequence reads: CASRNTGLAGGRETQYF. The CDR3 DNA reads TGTGCCAGCAGAAATACGGGACTAGCGGGGGGGCGAGAGACCCAGTACTTC.

V is TRBV7-9 and J is TRBJ1-1; TRBD1 might be the D (5 bases). This CDR3 is built from 12 residues. In germline, CDR1 is SEHNR, CDR2 FQNEAQ (reference sequence). With 3 bases removed from V and 6 bases from J, the gap between germline ends came to 8 bases. The CDR3 protein is CASSFQGAEAFF. The CDR3 coding sequence is TGTGCCAGCAGCTTCCAGGGTGCTGAAGCTTTCTTT. Full variable domain (rest looked up from reference TRBV7-9 and TRBJ1-1): DTGVSQNPRHKITKRGQNVTFRCDPISEHNRLYWYRQTLGQGPEFLTYFQNEAQLEKSRLLSDRFSAERPKGSFSTLEIQRTEQGDSAMYLCASSFQGAEAFFGQGTRLTVV.

This sequence joins TRBV7-8 and TRBJ2-5; unclear D gene. The CDR3 consists of 13 residues. Trimming removed 2 bases at V and 1 base at J, with 5 bases between. The germline V gene has CDR1 SGHVS and CDR2 FQNEAQ. CDR3 sequence: CASSLQAQETQYF. CDR3 nucleotide sequence: TGTGCCAGCAGCTTACAGGCCCAAGAGACCCAGTACTTC.

J is TRBJ1-4 and V is TRBV5-5, with TRBD1 matching over 10 bases. The germline gives CDR1 SGHKS, CDR2 YYEKEE (reference sequence). The CDR3 is 16 amino acids. V lost 4 bases and J lost 0; bases outside the gene matches: 3. The CDR3 DNA sequence: TGTGCCAGCAGCCCGGGACAGGGGACAACTAATGAAAAACTGTTTTTT. Its translation: CASSPGQGTTNEKLFF.